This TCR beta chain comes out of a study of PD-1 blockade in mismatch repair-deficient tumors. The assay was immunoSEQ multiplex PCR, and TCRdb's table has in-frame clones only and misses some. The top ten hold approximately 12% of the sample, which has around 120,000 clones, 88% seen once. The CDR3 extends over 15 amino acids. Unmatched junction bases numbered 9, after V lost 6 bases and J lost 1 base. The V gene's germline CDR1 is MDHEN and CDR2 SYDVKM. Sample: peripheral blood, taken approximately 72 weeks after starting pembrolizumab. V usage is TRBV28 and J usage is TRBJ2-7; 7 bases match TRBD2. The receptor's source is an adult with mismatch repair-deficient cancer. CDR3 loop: CASSPAGVGSYEQYF. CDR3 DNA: TGTGCCAGCAGCCCCGCGGGGGTGGGATCCTACGAGCAGTACTTC.